This TCR beta chain was recovered during a study of CD8 T cells in Susac syndrome. The RNA, about 0.5 to 1 ug, was put through reverse transcription using random hexamers. TCRdb itself ran the immunoSEQ multiplex PCR reads through MiXCR, one entry per CDR3 protein. The table has approximately 260,000 distinct CDR3 sequences, almost 97% seen once. Germline CDR1 and CDR2: SGDLS and YYNGEE. This CDR3 has 15 amino acids. V was shortened by 4 bases and J by 2 bases, with 15 bases between the two germline ends. The specimen sequenced was CD4+ T cells from PBMCs. V gene TRBV9 combines with J gene TRBJ2-5; tentative D call: TRBD2 (5 bases). This TCR derives from a human donor with Susac syndrome. Written as DNA, the CDR3 is TGTGCCAGCAGCTCTTCGTGGCGACTACAAGAGACCCAGTACTTC. It encodes CASSSSWRLQETQYF.